Listed here are 26 T cell receptor beta chains from one sample, sequenced in a study of early T cells in non-severe SARS-CoV-2 infection. Each CDR3 protein gets one entry after TCRdb re-called the 5' RACE reads with MiXCR. The sample carries tens of thousands of distinct CDR3 sequences, around 8% recorded once. Sequenced: whole blood. These receptors came from an adult who was a healthcare worker with PCR-confirmed SARS-CoV-2 infection or an uninfected control (not recorded which).

This clonotype was observed a few times. The CDR3 coding sequence is TGTGCCTGGAGTGTGCAGTCTTACTATGGCTACACCTTC. This encodes CAWSVQSYYGYTF. The genes are TRBV30 and TRBJ1-2, with unresolved D. The CDR3 runs to 13 residues. Germline-derived CDR1 and CDR2 are GTSNPN and SVGIG (reference sequence). V was pared by 0 bases and J by 3 bases, with 8 bases between.

A few counts support this clonotype. The gene calls are TRBV7-2 and TRBJ1-3, with D hard to call. The CDR3 contains 15 residues. The germline V gene encodes CDR1 SGHTA and CDR2 FQGNSA. Trimming took 5 bases from V and 0 from J, leaving 11 bases between them. DNA for the CDR3: TGTGCCAGCAGCCCTGGCGGCACCTCTGGAAACACCATATATTTT. It specifies CASSPGGTSGNTIYF.

This clonotype occurred a few times. The gene calls are TRBV24-1 and TRBJ1-2; TRBD1 might be the D (5 bases). CDR3 length: 15 residues. Trimming took 3 bases from V and 6 from J, leaving 16 bases between them. Germline values: CDR1 KGHDR, CDR2 SFDVKD. DNA for the CDR3: TGTGCCACCAGTGATCTACGGTCCCCGGGGGATGGCTACACCTTC. It translates to CATSDLRSPGDGYTF.

The chain couples TRBV29-1 to TRBJ2-3; D not resolved. With 3 bases removed from V and 5 bases from J, the gap between germline ends came to 12 bases. Germline CDR1 and CDR2: SQVTM and ANQGSEA. This CDR3 is built from 13 residues. For the CDR3, the DNA is TGCAGCGTTGATGGCGGCGGCGGAGATACGCAGTATTTT. Amino acid sequence: CSVDGGGGDTQYF.

This clonotype is categorized as medium-sized. The V call is TRBV6-2 or TRBV6-3, the J call TRBJ2-6; D is uncertain. This CDR3 has 11 amino acids. Germline values: CDR1 MNHEY, CDR2 SVGEGT. The V and J ends lost 10 bases and 2 bases respectively, with 3 bases between them. CDR3 DNA sequence: TGTGCCACCACTGGGGCCAACGTCCTGACTTTC. Residues: CATTGANVLTF.

The V and J genes are TRBV7-2 and TRBJ2-4; D is perhaps TRBD1 (6 bases). The V and J ends lost 2 bases and 5 bases respectively, with 10 bases between them. The CDR3 has 14 amino acids. CDR1 is SGHTA and CDR2 is FQGNSA in the germline V gene. The DNA of the CDR3 is TGTGCCAGCAGCTTATCAGGGGTCGAAAACATTCAGTACTTC. Protein: CASSLSGVENIQYF.

In this sample, this clonotype turned up many times. The rearrangement joins TRBV7-6 to TRBJ2-5, with D possibly matching TRBD1 (6 bases). The germline CDR1 and CDR2 sequences are SGHVS and FNYEAQ. This CDR3 region has 14 residues. V lost 5 bases and J lost 5, with 15 bases in between. The CDR3 reads CASSVRAQGETQYF. The CDR3 nucleotides are TGTGCCAGCAGCGTCCGGGCTCAGGGGGAGACCCAGTACTTC.

This clonotype was counted many times. This chain connects TRBV7-9 to TRBJ2-4; D is tentatively TRBD1 or TRBD2 (5 bases each). This CDR3 comprises 14 residues. Germline lookup yields CDR1 SEHNR and CDR2 FQNEAQ (reference sequence). V was cut by 5 bases and J by 4 bases, with 12 bases left in between. CDR3 bases: TGTGCCAGCAGCCAAGGGGAGTCAAAAAACATTCAGTACTTC. Residues: CASSQGESKNIQYF.

This clonotype was detected many times. The chain employs TRBV4-3 and TRBJ1-6; D possibly corresponds to TRBD1 (6 bases). V dropped 5 bases and J dropped 10 bases, with 24 bases sitting between them. The CDR3 consists of 17 residues. CDR1 is LGHNA and CDR2 is YSLEER in the germline V gene. The CDR3 region has the DNA TGCGCCAGCAGCTTATCAGCAGGGGAAATCGTTGGATCACCCCTCCACTTT. Amino acid sequence: CASSLSAGEIVGSPLHF.

This clonotype was observed a few times. J is TRBJ2-7 and V is TRBV20-1, with D perhaps TRBD1 (5 bases). The CDR3 runs 14 residues. From germline, CDR1 is DFQATT and CDR2 SNEGSKA (reference sequence). Between the trimmed V and J ends, which lost 3 bases and 2 bases, there was a span of 14 bases. The CDR3 here is CSASGAAEPYEQYF. The DNA for the CDR3 is TGCAGTGCTAGTGGGGCGGCGGAACCCTACGAGCAGTACTTC.

Many counts were recorded for this clonotype. The rearrangement links TRBV7-3 to TRBJ2-1, with D hard to call. The germline gives CDR1 SGHTA, CDR2 FQGTGA. The CDR3 is 11 residues long. With 5 bases removed from V and 7 bases from J, the gap between germline ends came to 6 bases. DNA for the CDR3: TGTGCCAGCAGCAATGGAAATGAGCAGTTCTTC. It is translated as CASSNGNEQFF.

A few counts support this clonotype. V usage is TRBV7-6 and J usage is TRBJ2-3; D not resolved. Germline CDR1 and CDR2: SGHVS and FNYEAQ. The CDR3 totals 11 residues. V shed 5 bases and J shed 6 bases, with 6 bases lying between them. CDR3 DNA sequence: TGTGCCAGCAGCAATGGGGATACGCAGTATTTT. Its protein is CASSNGDTQYF.

In its sample, this clonotype was seen many times. This chain connects TRBV29-1 to TRBJ2-7; 15 nucleotides agree with TRBD2. V was clipped by 7 bases and J by 1 base; unmatched bases: 2. Germline assignment: CDR1 SQVTM and CDR2 ANQGSEA. The length of the CDR3 is 14 residues. The CDR3 DNA reads as TGCAGCGGGGGGACTAGCGGGAGGTCCTACGAGCAGTACTTC. Protein: CSGGTSGRSYEQYF.

In this sample, this clonotype turned up many times. The chain has TRBV16 and TRBJ2-7; 8 bases are shared with TRBD1. Trimming removed 0 bases from V and 3 bases from J; junction bases left unmatched: 19. Germline CDR1 is KGHSY and CDR2 is FQNENV. The CDR3 consists of 20 residues. CDR3 DNA: TGTGCCAGCAGCCAATCTGGTTGGGGATCGATTCGACAGGGGAGCTACGAGCAGTACTTC. Translation gives CASSQSGWGSIRQGSYEQYF.

This clonotype was found a few times. The chain is built from TRBV29-1 and TRBJ2-7; TRBD2 aligns across 8 bases. This CDR3 comprises 16 residues. Per the germline V gene, CDR1 is SQVTM and CDR2 is ANQGSEA. V was pared by 1 base and J by 1 base, with 9 bases of the junction left unmatched. The CDR3 DNA is TGCAGCGTTGAAGCTGGACGGGAGGGCTTTTCCTACGAGCAGTACTTC. It yields the protein CSVEAGREGFSYEQYF.

This clonotype has only a few counts. This chain links TRBV19 with TRBJ1-2, with D hard to call. Germline V gene data show CDR1 as LNHDA and CDR2 as SQIVND (reference sequence). CDR3 length: 13 residues. Trimming pared 3 bases from V and 4 bases from J, leaving 9 bases between. In nucleotides, the CDR3 is TGTGCCAGTAGTATCGACGCATCCTATGGCTACACCTTC. Translating it yields CASSIDASYGYTF.

The chain recombines TRBV12-3 or TRBV12-4 with TRBJ1-1; possible D gene TRBD1, 6 bases. The CDR3 has 13 amino acids. V was cut by 7 bases and J by 4 bases, with 13 bases left in between. DNA for the CDR3: TGTGCCAGCATCGGGACATTGGGCACTGAAGCTTTCTTT. As protein: CASIGTLGTEAFF.

The chain joins TRBV4-1 to TRBJ1-3; D gene unclear. V gave up 0 bases and J gave up 0 bases, with 18 bases separating them. The length of the CDR3 is 19 residues. Germline V gene lookup returns CDR1 MGHRA and CDR2 YSYEKL. The CDR3 loop reads CASSQDRAMADLSGNTIYF. The CDR3 coding sequence is TGCGCCAGCAGCCAAGATCGAGCCATGGCGGATCTCTCTGGAAACACCATATATTTT.

This clonotype ranks as medium-sized (0.01 to 0.1%). This sequence joins TRBV7-2 and TRBJ2-3; D is perhaps TRBD1 (6 bases). Trimming removed 1 base from V and 6 bases from J, with 11 bases in between. Per the germline V gene, CDR1 is SGHTA and CDR2 is FQGNSA. The CDR3 has 14 amino acids. CDR3 bases: TGTGCCAGCAGCTTAGACAGGGCGACGGATACGCAGTATTTT. This translates into CASSLDRATDTQYF.

The table lists this clonotype with many counts. This chain links TRBV7-2 with TRBJ2-7, with D perhaps TRBD1 (6 bases). The germline gives CDR1 SGHTA, CDR2 FQGNSA. This CDR3 region has 14 residues. With 5 bases removed from V and 0 bases from J, the gap between germline ends came to 11 bases. DNA for the CDR3: TGTGCCAGCAGCCGAGACAGGAGCTCCTACGAGCAGTACTTC. Residues: CASSRDRSSYEQYF.

In this sample, this clonotype turned up many times. The chain recombines TRBV20-1 with TRBJ1-1; possibly TRBD1 for D (5 bases). The ends were cut back, 5 bases at V and 4 bases at J, with 17 bases in the middle. Germline V gene lookup returns CDR1 DFQATT and CDR2 SNEGSKA (reference sequence). This CDR3 comprises 14 residues. CDR3 nucleotides: TGCAGTGCTGGGGGGACTACCCAGGGCACTGAAGCTTTCTTT. It translates to CSAGGTTQGTEAFF.

This clonotype was seen ten or more times. This rearrangement joins TRBV3-1 to TRBJ2-7; perhaps TRBD1 as D (5 bases). This CDR3 is 13 amino acids long. V shed 1 base and J shed 6 bases, with 10 bases lying between them. Germline CDR1 is LGHDT and CDR2 is YNNKEL (reference sequence). CDR3 region: CASSQGIRVEQYF. The CDR3 DNA follows: TGTGCCAGCAGCCAAGGAATCAGGGTCGAGCAGTACTTC.

This clonotype was seen at least ten times. The genes are TRBV6-2 or TRBV6-3 and TRBJ2-7, with TRBD1 matching over 7 bases. The V and J ends lost 5 bases and 2 bases, in that order; junction bases with no gene match: 9. The CDR3 has 15 amino acids. Per the germline V gene, CDR1 is MNHEY and CDR2 is SVGEGT. The CDR3 nucleotides read TGTGCCAGCAGTCGAACTAGGGACAGACCCTACGAGCAGTACTTC. Translating it yields CASSRTRDRPYEQYF.

This clonotype appeared many times. The chain joins TRBV4-3 to TRBJ2-2, with D unclear. The V end was cut by 0 bases, the J end by 4 bases, with 0 bases between. Germline loops: CDR1 LGHNA, CDR2 YSLEER. The CDR3 is made up of 12 amino acids. The CDR3 loop is CASSQDTGELFF. The CDR3 DNA follows: TGCGCCAGCAGCCAAGACACCGGGGAGCTGTTTTTT.

Many counts were recorded for this clonotype. CDR3 in DNA: TGTGCCAGCAGCGACATAGGGGGACTAGCGGTCTCCTACGAGCAGTACTTC. Translation: CASSDIGGLAVSYEQYF. The chain carries TRBV3-1 and TRBJ2-7, with TRBD2 matching over 11 bases. The CDR3 runs to 17 residues. Losses at the gene ends were 5 bases for V and 0 bases for J; bases not matched to a gene: 9. Germline V gives CDR1 LGHDT, CDR2 YNNKEL (reference sequence).

This clonotype was seen a few times. V is TRBV2 and J is TRBJ2-4; perhaps TRBD2 as D (6 bases). V lost 4 bases and J 11 bases, leaving 18 bases between the germline ends. Germline loops: CDR1 SNHLY, CDR2 FYNNEI. The CDR3 runs to 14 residues. The CDR3 reads CASSVRHPPGVQYF. For the CDR3, the DNA is TGTGCCAGCAGTGTAAGGCACCCTCCGGGAGTTCAGTACTTC.